This T cell receptor beta chain was sequenced during a study of Ad26.COV2.S vaccination and SARS-CoV-2 variants. In the study overall: Donor joined the COV1001 Ad26.COV2.S trial arm.

Specified treatment: over 15 received Ad26.COV2.S at low or high dose, single or two shots; about 5 received placebo; per-sample allocation not given. Day 63 after the first injection of vaccine or placebo was the sampling time. Some clones are missing from TCRdb's copy, which holds only in-frame ones; the method was immunoSEQ multiplex PCR. Of fewer than 400,000 clones detected, roughly nine tenths appear once; the ten largest clones hold around 3.4%. V was clipped by 4 bases and J by 1 base, with 12 bases between them. This CDR3 is built from 15 residues. The V call is TRBV5-3, the J call TRBJ1-5; possibly TRBD1 for D (5 bases). TRBV5-3 is identified as an open reading frame with a role that is uncertain. This TCR came from a person aged 18-65 years who received the Ad26.COV2.S COVID-19 vaccine or a placebo. The sample was peripheral blood, taken in a trial of Ad26.COV2.S vaccine versus placebo. Here the CDR3 DNA reads TGTGCCAGAAGCCCGGCGACAGTGAGCAATCAGCCCCAGCATTTT. Protein product: CARSPATVSNQPQHF.